This T cell receptor beta chain is from a study of OX40 agonist ivuxolimab in advanced cancers. Study background: Six ivuxolimab dose levels, 0.01 to 10 mg/kg, were given intravenously every 2 weeks. Whole-study results and caveats: Expanded clones tended on average to be more numerous among CD8+ T cells than CD4+. Undetermined was the antigen specificity of the expanded peripheral T cells.

As for this clone: Its antigen is currently unknown.

TCRdb keeps only in-frame clones here, not all; method: immunoSEQ multiplex PCR. The table records over 95,000 clones, 91% of them present only once. Germline V gives CDR1 MNHNY, CDR2 SVGAGI (reference sequence). V gave up 6 bases and J gave up 5 bases; unmatched junction bases: 5. The CDR3 length is 15 residues. This chain joins TRBV6-6 and TRBJ2-7; 15 positions match TRBD2. The input for sequencing was CD4+ or CD8+ T cells sorted from blood, taken in a trial of the OX40 agonist ivuxolimab. This TCR was sampled from an adult with an advanced solid tumor such as melanoma, head and neck, liver or kidney cancer. CDR3: CASRGLAGGYNEQYF. In DNA form, the CDR3 reads TGTGCCAGCAGAGGACTAGCGGGAGGGTACAACGAGCAGTACTTC.